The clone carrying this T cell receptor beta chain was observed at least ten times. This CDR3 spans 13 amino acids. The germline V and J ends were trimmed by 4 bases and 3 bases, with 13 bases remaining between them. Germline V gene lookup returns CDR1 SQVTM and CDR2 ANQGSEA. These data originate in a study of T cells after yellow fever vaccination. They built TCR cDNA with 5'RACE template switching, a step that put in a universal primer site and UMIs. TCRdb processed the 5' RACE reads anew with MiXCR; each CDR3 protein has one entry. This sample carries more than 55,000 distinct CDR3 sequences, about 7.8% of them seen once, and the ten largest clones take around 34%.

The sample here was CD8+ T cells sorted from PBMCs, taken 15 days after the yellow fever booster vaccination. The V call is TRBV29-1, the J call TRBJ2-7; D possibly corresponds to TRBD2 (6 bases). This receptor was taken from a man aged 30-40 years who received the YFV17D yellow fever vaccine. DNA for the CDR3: TGCAGCGTTGCGGGAGAAAACCACTACGAGCAGTACTTC. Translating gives CSVAGENHYEQYF.